The clone carrying this T cell receptor (beta chain) is medium-sized. Its antigen is undetermined. An Oncomine TCR Beta short-read assay was used to sequence the DNA from cultured CD4+ T cells. Investigators obtained genomic DNA by extraction from cultured CD4+ T cells. TCRdb reprocessed the PCR reads with MiXCR, giving one entry per CDR3 protein. Of around 19,000 distinct CDR3 sequences listed, 45% to 60% are singletons. Treatment denoted: 10-day PBMC culture with coronavirus spike peptide pools or control peptides (ViraFEST assay). It was with roughly 9.6 IU/ml IL-2 and roughly 9.4 ug/ml peptide pools that 1.5 million to 2.5 million PBMCs per well were cultured. In germline, CDR1 is MNHNS, CDR2 SASEGT. V was clipped by 6 bases and J by 7 bases, with 15 bases between them. This CDR3 spans 13 amino acids. The data are from a study of vaccination and CD4 T cells after COVID-19. Study-level information: Median draw time for post-COVID samples was 95 to 110 days post-diagnosis (range 35 to 161).

Study-wide results and limits: With convalescent patients, a median approximately 90% of reactive clones emerged solely after vaccination.

What was sequenced was CD4+ T cells from blood, cultured in vitro. This chain joins TRBV6-1 and TRBJ1-2; no reliable D call. This sequence was found in a human donor who had recovered from COVID-19. The CDR3 DNA reads as TGTGCCAGCAGGGAGCTACCATCGGGTGGCTACACCTTC. As protein: CASRELPSGGYTF.